The present entry profiles one T cell receptor (beta chain) with its context. What it binds is not known. The data originate from a study of identical twins. General study points: Weaker excess sharing between twins was seen in beta out-of-frame sequences. Conclusions came from cross-sectional statistical analysis, not from following the same donors.

A universal primer site was created by template switching, with the cDNA bearing unique molecular identifiers. One entry per CDR3 protein results from TCRdb running MiXCR on the 5' RACE reads. The profile covers 700,000 to 950,000 distinct CDR3 sequences, with 9% to 15% appearing a single time and around 1.5% taken by the ten largest. The CDR3 extends over 15 amino acids. CDR1 SGHVS and CDR2 FQNEAQ come from the germline V gene. V shed 1 base and J shed 8 bases, with 15 bases lying between them. In addition, the sample was reused for a study of yellow fever vaccine responses in identical twins.

The sequence was collected from a woman between 18 and 29 years old in good health. Sequenced material: PBMCs. This chain joins TRBV7-8 and TRBJ2-1; D possibly corresponds to TRBD2 (7 bases). The CDR3 nucleotides are TGTGCCAGCAGCTTAGAAGGGGGGGCCAGTGATGAGCAGTTCTTC. Translating it yields CASSLEGGASDEQFF. Full variable domain (rest looked up from reference TRBV7-8 and TRBJ2-1): GAGVSQSPRYKVAKRGQDVALRCDPISGHVSLFWYQQALGQGPEFLTYFQNEAQLDKSGLPSDRFFAERPEGSVSTLKIQRTQQEDSAVYLCASSLEGGASDEQFFGPGTRLTVL.